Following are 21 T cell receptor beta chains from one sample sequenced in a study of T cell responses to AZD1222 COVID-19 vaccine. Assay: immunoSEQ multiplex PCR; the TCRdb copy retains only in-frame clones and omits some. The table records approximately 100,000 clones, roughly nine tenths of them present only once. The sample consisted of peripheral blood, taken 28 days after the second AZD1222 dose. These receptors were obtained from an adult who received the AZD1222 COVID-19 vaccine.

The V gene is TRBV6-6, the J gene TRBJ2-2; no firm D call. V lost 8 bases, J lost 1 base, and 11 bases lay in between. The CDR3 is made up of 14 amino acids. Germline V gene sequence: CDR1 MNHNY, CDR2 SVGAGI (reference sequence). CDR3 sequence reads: CASGAQMNTGELFF. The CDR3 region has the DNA TGTGCCAGCGGAGCTCAGATGAACACCGGGGAGCTGTTTTTT.

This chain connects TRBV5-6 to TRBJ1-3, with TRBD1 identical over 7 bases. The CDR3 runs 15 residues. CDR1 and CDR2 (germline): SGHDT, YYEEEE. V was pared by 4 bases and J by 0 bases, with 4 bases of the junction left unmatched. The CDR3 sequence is CASSLGTVSGNTIYF. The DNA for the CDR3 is TGTGCCAGCAGCCTAGGGACAGTCTCTGGAAACACCATATATTTT.

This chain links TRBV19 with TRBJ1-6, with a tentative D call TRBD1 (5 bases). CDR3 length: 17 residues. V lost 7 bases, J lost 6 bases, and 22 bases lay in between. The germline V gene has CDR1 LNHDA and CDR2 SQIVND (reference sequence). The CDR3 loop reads CASTNPGAGLGNSPLHF. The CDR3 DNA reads TGTGCCAGTACCAACCCCGGAGCGGGGCTTGGTAATTCACCCCTCCACTTT. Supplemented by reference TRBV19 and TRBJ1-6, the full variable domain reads DGGITQSPKYLFRKEGQNVTLSCEQNLNHDAMYWYRQDPGQGLRLIYYSQIVNDFQKGDIAEGYSVSREKKESFPLTVTSAQKNPTAFYLCASTNPGAGLGNSPLHFGNGTRLTVT.

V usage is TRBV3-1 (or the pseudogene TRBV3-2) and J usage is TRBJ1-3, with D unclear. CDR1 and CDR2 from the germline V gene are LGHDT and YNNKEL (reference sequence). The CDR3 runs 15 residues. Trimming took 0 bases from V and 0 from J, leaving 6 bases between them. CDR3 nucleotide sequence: TGTGCCAGCAGCCAAGATCCGAGCTCTGGAAACACCATATATTTT. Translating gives CASSQDPSSGNTIYF.

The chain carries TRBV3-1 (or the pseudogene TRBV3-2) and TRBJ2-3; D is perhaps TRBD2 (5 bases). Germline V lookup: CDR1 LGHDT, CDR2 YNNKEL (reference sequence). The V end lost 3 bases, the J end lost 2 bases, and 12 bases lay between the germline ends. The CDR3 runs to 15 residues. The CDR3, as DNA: TGTGCCAGCAGCCACCCGGACGGGATCACAGATACGCAGTATTTT. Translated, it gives CASSHPDGITDTQYF.

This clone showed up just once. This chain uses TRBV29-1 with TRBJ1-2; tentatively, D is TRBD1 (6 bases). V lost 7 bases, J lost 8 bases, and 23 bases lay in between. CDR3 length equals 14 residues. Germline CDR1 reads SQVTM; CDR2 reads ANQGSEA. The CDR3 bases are TGCAGCGCCCGGGCTGGGCCCGACGGGACAGGCTACACCTTC. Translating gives CSARAGPDGTGYTF.

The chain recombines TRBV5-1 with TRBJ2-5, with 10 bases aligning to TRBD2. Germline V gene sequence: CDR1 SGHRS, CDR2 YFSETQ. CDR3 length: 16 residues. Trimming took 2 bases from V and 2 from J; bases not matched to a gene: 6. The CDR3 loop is CASSFGLAEIQETQYF. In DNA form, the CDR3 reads TGCGCCAGCAGCTTCGGACTAGCGGAGATTCAAGAGACCCAGTACTTC.

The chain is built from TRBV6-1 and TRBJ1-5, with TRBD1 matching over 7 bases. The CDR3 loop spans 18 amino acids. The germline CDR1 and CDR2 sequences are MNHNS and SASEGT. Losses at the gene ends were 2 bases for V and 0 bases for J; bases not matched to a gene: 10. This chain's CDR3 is CASSEKMGDSYSNQPQHF. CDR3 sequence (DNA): TGTGCCAGCAGTGAAAAAATGGGGGACAGTTATAGCAATCAGCCCCAGCATTTT.

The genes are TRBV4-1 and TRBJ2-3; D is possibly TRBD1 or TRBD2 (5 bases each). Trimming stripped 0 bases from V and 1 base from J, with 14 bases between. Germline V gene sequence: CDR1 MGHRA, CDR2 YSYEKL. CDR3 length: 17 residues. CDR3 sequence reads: CASSQEGTGQGTDTQYF. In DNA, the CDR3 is TGCGCCAGCAGCCAAGAAGGGACGGGTCAGGGCACAGATACGCAGTATTTT.

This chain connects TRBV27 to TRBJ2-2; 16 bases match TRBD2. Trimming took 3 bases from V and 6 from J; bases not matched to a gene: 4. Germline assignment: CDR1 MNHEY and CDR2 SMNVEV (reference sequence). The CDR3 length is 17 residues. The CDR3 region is CASSFFGTSGRAGELFF. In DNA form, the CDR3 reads TGTGCCAGCAGTTTTTTTGGGACTAGCGGGAGGGCCGGGGAGCTGTTTTTT.

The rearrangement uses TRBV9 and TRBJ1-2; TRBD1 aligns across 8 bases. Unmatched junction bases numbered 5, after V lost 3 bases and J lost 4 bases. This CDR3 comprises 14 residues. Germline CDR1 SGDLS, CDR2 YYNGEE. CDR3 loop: CASSGRGLGYGYTF. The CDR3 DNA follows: TGTGCCAGCAGCGGCAGGGGGCTCGGCTATGGCTACACCTTC.

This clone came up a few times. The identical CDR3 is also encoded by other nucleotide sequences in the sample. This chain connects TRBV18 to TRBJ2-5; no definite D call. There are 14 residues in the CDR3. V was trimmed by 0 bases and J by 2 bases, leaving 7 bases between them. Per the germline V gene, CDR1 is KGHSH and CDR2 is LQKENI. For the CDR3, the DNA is TGTGCCAGCTCACCACCGGCAGCACAAGAGACCCAGTACTTC. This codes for CASSPPAAQETQYF.

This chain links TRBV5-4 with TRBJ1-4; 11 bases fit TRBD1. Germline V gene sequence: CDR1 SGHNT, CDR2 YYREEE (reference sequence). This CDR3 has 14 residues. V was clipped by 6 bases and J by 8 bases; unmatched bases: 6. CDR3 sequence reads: CASTTDRGREKLFF. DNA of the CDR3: TGTGCCAGCACTACGGACAGGGGGCGGGAAAAACTGTTTTTT.

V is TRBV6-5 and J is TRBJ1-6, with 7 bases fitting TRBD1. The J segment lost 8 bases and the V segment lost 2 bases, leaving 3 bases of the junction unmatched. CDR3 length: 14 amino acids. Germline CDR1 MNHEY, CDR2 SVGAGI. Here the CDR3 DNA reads TGTGCCAGCAGTTACGGCCAGGGGGATTCACCCCTCCACTTT. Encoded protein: CASSYGQGDSPLHF.

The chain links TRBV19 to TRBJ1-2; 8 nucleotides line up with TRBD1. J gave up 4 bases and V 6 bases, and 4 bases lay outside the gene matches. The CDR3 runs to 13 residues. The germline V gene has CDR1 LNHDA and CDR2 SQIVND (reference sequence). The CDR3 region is CASSTGTGYGYTF. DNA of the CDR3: TGTGCCAGTAGCACCGGGACAGGCTATGGCTACACCTTC.

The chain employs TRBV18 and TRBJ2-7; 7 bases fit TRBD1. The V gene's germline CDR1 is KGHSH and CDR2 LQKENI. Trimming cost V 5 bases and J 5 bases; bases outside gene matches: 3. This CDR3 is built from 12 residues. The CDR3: CASSVDRDEQYF. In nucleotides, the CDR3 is TGTGCCAGCTCAGTCGACAGGGACGAGCAGTACTTC.

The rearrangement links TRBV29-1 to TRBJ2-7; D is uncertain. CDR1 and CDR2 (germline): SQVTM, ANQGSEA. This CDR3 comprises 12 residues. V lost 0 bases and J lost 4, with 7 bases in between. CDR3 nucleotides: TGCAGCGTTGAAGAGAGAGGTTACGAGCAGTACTTC. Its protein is CSVEERGYEQYF.

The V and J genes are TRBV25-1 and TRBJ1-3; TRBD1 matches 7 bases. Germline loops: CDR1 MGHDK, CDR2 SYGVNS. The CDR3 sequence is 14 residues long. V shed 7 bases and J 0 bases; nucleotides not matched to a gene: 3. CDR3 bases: TGTGCCAGCAAGGACAGGCTCTCTGGAAACACCATATATTTT. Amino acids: CASKDRLSGNTIYF.

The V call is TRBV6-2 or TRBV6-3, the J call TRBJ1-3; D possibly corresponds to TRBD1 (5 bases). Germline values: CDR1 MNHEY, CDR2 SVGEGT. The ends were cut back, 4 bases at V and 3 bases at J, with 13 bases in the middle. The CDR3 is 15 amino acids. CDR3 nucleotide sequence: TGTGCCAGCAGTTTCCATCCGGGACTTGGAAACACCATATATTTT. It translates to CASSFHPGLGNTIYF.

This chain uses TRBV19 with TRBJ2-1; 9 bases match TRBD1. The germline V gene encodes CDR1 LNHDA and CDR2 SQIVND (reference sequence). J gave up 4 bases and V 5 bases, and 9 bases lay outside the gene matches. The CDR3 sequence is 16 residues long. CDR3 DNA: TGTGCCAGTAGTCCTAACAGGGGGCTAGCGTACAATGAGCAGTTCTTC. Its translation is CASSPNRGLAYNEQFF.

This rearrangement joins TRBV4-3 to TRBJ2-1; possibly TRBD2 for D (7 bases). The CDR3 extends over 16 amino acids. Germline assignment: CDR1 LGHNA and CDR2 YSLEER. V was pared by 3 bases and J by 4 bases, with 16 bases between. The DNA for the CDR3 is TGCGCCAGCAGCCATGCACTAGGGGGGGCGTACAATGAGCAGTTCTTC. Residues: CASSHALGGAYNEQFF.